Following are 16 T cell receptor beta chains from one sample sequenced in a study of T cell clonality in common variable immunodeficiency. Measured with immunoSEQ multiplex PCR; TCRdb has only the in-frame clones, and not every one. The sample has approximately 28,000 clones, none seen only once. Their antigen targets remain unknown. Study-level points and caveats: Reportedly, TCR beta sequences from common variable immunodeficiency showed fewer deletions and N-nucleotide insertions.

Input material: peripheral blood mononuclear cells. The receptors were gathered from a human donor with common variable immunodeficiency.

Ten or more counts support this clone. One end of the junction is discordant with germline, which a read error may explain. Here the CDR3 reads CASSVLTADPIQPQHF. The sequenced part of the CDR3 DNA is TGTGCTAGCAGCGTATTGACAGCCGACCCCATCCAGCCC. The chain uses TRBV7-7 and TRBJ1-5, with D possibly TRBD1 on 5 matching bases. Coverage ceases 3 residues before the CDR3 finishes, and the germline J gene fills in the end. The CDR3 length is 16 residues. The germline V gene encodes CDR1 SSHAT and CDR2 FNYEAQ (reference sequence).

This clone was observed many times. The read ends 3 residues shy of where the CDR3 ends; the end is completed using the germline J gene. This chain connects TRBV29-1 to TRBJ1-2, with D possibly matching TRBD1 (6 bases). V lost 5 bases and J lost 5, with 15 bases in between. From germline, CDR1 is SQVTM and CDR2 ANQGSEA. The CDR3 covers 13 residues. CDR3 sequence: CSVSTGLTYGYTF. Partial CDR3 DNA: TGCAGCGTTTCAACAGGGTTGACATATGGC.

This clone was counted many times. The CDR3 goes on 3 residues after the read ends, and that part is filled in from the germline J gene. The V and J genes are TRBV10-1 and TRBJ2-3; D gene unclear. The germline V gene encodes CDR1 WNHNN and CDR2 SYGVQD (reference sequence). The V and J ends lost 3 bases and 1 base respectively, with 5 bases between them. CDR3 length: 13 residues. CDR3 protein: CASSESGTDTQYF. CDR3 DNA (partial): TGCGCCAGCAGTGAATCCGGCACAGATACG.

This clone came up many times. With the read ending 3 residues before the CDR3 end, the germline J gene is used to fill in that end. The chain joins TRBV29-1 to TRBJ2-1; D may be TRBD2 (6 bases). The CDR3 has 15 residues. CDR1 is SQVTM, CDR2 ANQGSEA, per germline. The V end was cut by 0 bases, the J end by 1 base, with 10 bases between. The CDR3 DNA, read in part, is TGCAGCGTTGAAGACGGGCTAGCGTCCTACAATGAG. Its protein product is CSVEDGLASYNE. The whole CDR3 sequence is CSVEDGLASYNEQFF.

This clone was detected many times. The sequence runs out 3 residues before the end of the CDR3; the remainder is reconstructed from the germline J gene. The rearrangement links TRBV6-1 to TRBJ2-5, with 9 positions matching TRBD2. Germline CDR1 MNHNS, CDR2 SASEGT. V was clipped by 3 bases and J by 5 bases; unmatched bases: 7. CDR3 length: 15 residues. The part of the CDR3 DNA that was read is TGTGCCAGCAGTGATTGGCGGGAGGGCCAGGAGACC. As protein: CASSDWREGQET. The full CDR3 protein is CASSDWREGQETQYF.

Note on this clone: The read gets to within 3 residues of the CDR3 end, and the germline J gene fills in the rest. The chain is built from TRBV20-1 and TRBJ2-5; D is perhaps TRBD1 (6 bases). V was cut by 6 bases and J by 7 bases, with 21 bases left in between. This CDR3 has 14 amino acids. Per the germline V gene, CDR1 is DFQATT and CDR2 is SNEGSKA (reference sequence). CDR3 DNA (partial): TGCAGTGCCGTTAAATTGACAGGCGCAGCGACC. It codes for CSAVKLTGAAT. The full CDR3 reads CSAVKLTGAATQYF.

This clone has just a few counts. The missing CDR3 end, 3 residues past where the read stops, is filled in from the germline J gene. This chain links TRBV6-1 with TRBJ1-4; weak D call: TRBD1 (6 bases). Trimming removed 4 bases at V and 8 bases at J, with 14 bases between. The CDR3 is made up of 14 amino acids. Germline lookup yields CDR1 MNHNS and CDR2 SASEGT. The CDR3 reads CASSGGGFREKLFF. CDR3 DNA (partial): TGTGCCAGCAGTGGCGGGGGCTTTAGAGAAAAA.

This clone was seen repeatedly, ten times or more. The sequence runs out 3 residues before the end of the CDR3; the remainder is reconstructed from the germline J gene. This chain connects TRBV7-6 to TRBJ2-1, with a possible D match to TRBD1 (6 bases). Between the trimmed V and J ends, which lost 0 bases and 4 bases, there was a span of 10 bases. The CDR3 loop spans 15 amino acids. From germline, CDR1 is SGHVS and CDR2 FNYEAQ. The CDR3: CASSLAGAGYNEQFF. The covered CDR3 bases are TGTGCCAGCAGCTTAGCGGGGGCGGGTTACAATGAG.

This clone was seen at least ten times. The CDR3 end is not reached by the read, which stops 3 residues before it; the germline J gene fills it in. This chain connects TRBV5-1 to TRBJ1-1; D gene uncertain. CDR1 is SGHRS, CDR2 YFSETQ, per germline. The CDR3 has 14 amino acids. V was clipped by 1 base and J by 2 bases, with 9 bases between them. The covered CDR3 bases are TGCGCCAGCAGCTTGAGCGCAGCAAACACTGAA. Protein sequence: CASSLSAANTE. The entire CDR3 protein reads CASSLSAANTEAFF.

In regard to this clone: With the read ending 3 residues before the CDR3 end, the germline J gene is used to fill in that end. The chain joins TRBV19 to TRBJ2-2; D possibly matches TRBD1 or TRBD2 (6 bases each). Germline CDR1 is LNHDA and CDR2 is SQIVND (reference sequence). V lost 9 bases to trimming and J lost 4 bases, with 15 bases between them. The CDR3 has 14 residues. CDR3 region: CASRAGQRTGELFF. CDR3 DNA (partial): TGTGCCAGCAGGGCGGGACAACGCACCGGGGAG.

As to this clone: The missing CDR3 end, 3 residues past where the read stops, is filled in from the germline J gene. The chain is built from TRBV6-1 and TRBJ1-1; 8 positions match TRBD1. The CDR3 is 15 amino acids. Germline V gene lookup returns CDR1 MNHNS and CDR2 SASEGT. CDR3 bases read: TGTGCCAGCAGTGAAGAACTCCAGGGGGCCCCAGAA. Translating it yields CASSEELQGAPE. Given in full, the CDR3 is CASSEELQGAPEAFF.

In this sample, this clone turned up a few times. Incomplete CDR3 DNA: TGTGCCAGTAGTATAATGAGAGGGCGGACC. Protein: CASSIMRGRT. The full CDR3 reads CASSIMRGRTQYF. The V call is TRBV19, the J call TRBJ2-5, with D tentatively TRBD2 (5 bases). The CDR3 extends 3 residues past the end of the read, so its final part is completed from the germline J gene. V was pared by 2 bases and J by 7 bases, with 11 bases between. CDR3 length equals 13 residues. Per the germline V gene, CDR1 is LNHDA and CDR2 is SQIVND (reference sequence).

Concerning this clone itself: The CDR3 is cut off 3 residues early in the read; its end comes from the germline J gene. This sequence joins TRBV18 and TRBJ1-6; 10 bases are shared with TRBD1. From germline, CDR1 is KGHSH and CDR2 LQKENI. The CDR3 runs 16 residues. With V trimmed by 5 bases and J by 1 base, 2 bases remained unmatched. Partial CDR3 DNA: TGTGCCAGCTCAAAGGACAGGGGGTCCTATAATTCACCC. It codes for CASSKDRGSYNSP. The whole CDR3 sequence reads CASSKDRGSYNSPLHF.

This clone was counted at least ten times. The CDR3 reads CASSERGRMVETQYF. Incomplete CDR3 DNA: TGTGCCAGCAGTGAAAGGGGCAGAATGGTTGAGACC. This chain connects TRBV6-1 to TRBJ2-5; a weak D match, TRBD1 (5 bases). With the read ending 3 residues before the CDR3 end, the germline J gene is used to fill in that end. The CDR3 loop spans 15 amino acids. V lost 2 bases and J lost 5, with 15 bases in between. Germline V CDR1 and CDR2: MNHNS, SASEGT.

This clone has a count of ten or more. The read is 3 residues too short to cover the CDR3 end, so that end is filled in from the germline J gene. This sequence joins TRBV18 and TRBJ1-3; the D gene is possibly TRBD1 (5 bases). V shed 0 bases and J shed 0 bases, with 9 bases lying between them. Germline lookup yields CDR1 KGHSH and CDR2 LQKENI. The CDR3 runs to 16 residues. CDR3 bases read: TGTGCCAGCTCACCACCGACAGCATTCTCTGGAAACACC. Translation: CASSPPTAFSGNT. The entire CDR3 protein is CASSPPTAFSGNTIYF.

Ten or more counts support this clone. The read halts 3 residues ahead of the CDR3 end, with the missing end drawn from the germline J gene. V gene TRBV28 combines with J gene TRBJ2-3; TRBD2 matches 9 bases. V dropped 1 base and J dropped 6; count of bases not matched to a gene: 8. This CDR3 spans 16 amino acids. Germline values: CDR1 MDHEN, CDR2 SYDVKM. CDR3 residues: CASSLSPSGMTDTQYF. The part of the CDR3 DNA that was read is TGTGCCAGCAGTTTATCGCCTAGCGGGATGACTGATACG. Based on the CDR3 plus reference TRBV28 and TRBJ2-3, the full variable domain is DVKVTQSSRYLVKRTGEKVFLECVQDMDHENMFWYRQDPGLGLRLIYFSYDVKMKEKGDIPEGYSVSREKKERFSLILESASTNQTSMYLCASSLSPSGMTDTQYFGPGTRLTVL.